This T cell receptor (beta chain) appears in the sequencing data of a study of T cells in Graves' hyperthyroidism and ophthalmopathy (dated by TCRdb to about 2019). Study-level background: Peripheral blood was sampled at the time of initial diagnosis, prior to any treatment. The 75 to 100 discovery patients were randomly split 7:3 into training and test sets. Thyroid tissue and blood T-cell repertoires from six Graves' hyperthyroidism patients were also compared in the study. The paper reports TCR Vbeta CDR3 sequencing of some 140 peripheral blood samples: fewer than 50 ophthalmopathy, fewer than 80 hyperthyroidism and roughly 17 progressor patients. An independent validation cohort of 18 to 20 hyperthyroidism patients and 17 patients who later progressed to ophthalmopathy tested prospective prediction of ophthalmopathy. After blood sampling, hyperthyroidism patients were treated with methimazole at a starting dose of 30 mg daily, and ophthalmopathy patients were treated with high-dose intravenous methylprednisolone. A discovery cohort of about a hundred patients, about 44 with Graves' ophthalmopathy and 57 with stable Graves' hyperthyroidism, was used to find distinguishing TCR V-J signatures.

Hyperthyroidism patients were aged 18 to 65 years and newly diagnosed, with disease duration of less than 2 months. Exclusion was applied to patients with uncontrolled infections, other autoimmune diseases, pregnancy or lactation. Diagnoses were established on the basis of clinical symptoms, serum thyroxine and TRAb, thyroid ultrasound, and orbital computed tomography. Blood from progressor patients was collected at the time of first diagnosis with hyperthyroidism, before any ophthalmopathy symptoms had appeared. PBMCs were separated from approximately 9.9 ml of fresh peripheral blood using Ficoll-Paque density gradient centrifugation. Progressor patients were initially diagnosed with Graves' hyperthyroidism and developed ophthalmopathy during follow-up. Trizol reagent was used to extract total RNA, and RNA quality was then checked on an Agilent 2100 Bioanalyzer. This clonotype was counted many times. Its recognized antigen is unknown. No per-base quality is available; no much larger clone lies one base away.

The TCR beta CDR3 regions were amplified from the RNA transcripts. The first round of RT-PCR for the TCR CDR3 was performed with the HTBI primer set and the Qiagen OneStep RT-PCR kit. Libraries were constructed in a second round of multiplex PCR, after which size selection and purification were carried out. Libraries were sequenced paired-end with 100 bp reads on an Illumina HiSeq2000. Processing in the source paper ran as follows. Raw data were processed with SOAPnuke, discarding reads with adapters, uncalled bases, mean Phred below 15, or no exact constant-primer or identifier match. High-quality paired reads were merged using COPE v1.2.5, and each unique nucleotide sequence was defined as a clonotype. Clonotypes were aligned to IMGT TRBV, TRBD and TRBJ reference segments using MiTCR v1.1. Only V-J combinations with frequency above 0.0001, covering about 99% of repertoires, were analysed. The TCS score was defined as the ratio of F50 (clonal expansion) to E x V (chaos), calculated using BLOSUM62-based TCRdist between CDR3 peptides within each V-J. Welch's t-statistics and random forest reduced around 520 V-J features to 13, which were used in a naive Bayes classifier (R e1071). The public reads were reanalyzed by TCRdb: fastp trimming at Q25, MiXCR alignment, in-frame beta chains only. Duplicate CDR3 protein sequences are folded into a single record with the most common DNA and genes. TCRdb assigned the V and J calls; the authors' analysis was not used. Within this sample are fewer than 650,000 distinct CDR3 sequences, with 11% to 15% of them counted one time only. Roughly 5.7% of the sample goes to the ten largest clones.

Study-level results and caveats: Ophthalmopathy was separated from stable hyperthyroidism by a 13 V-J signature model, with around 88% sensitivity and 81% to 82% specificity obtained in cross-validation and 80%/75% obtained in testing. No statistical method was used to set the sample size in advance, and investigators knew the group allocation. In validation, the model predicted progression to ophthalmopathy with roughly 66% sensitivity and around 72% specificity, a median of 6.5 months before onset. Most expanded thyroid clonotypes (frequency above 0.001) were also detected in blood, a finding suggesting that blood repertoires may reflect thyroid immune responses.

Sample: blood. The TCR comes from a woman aged 25 to 45 with Graves' hyperthyroidism that later progressed to Graves' ophthalmopathy.

The CDR3 protein: CASRVGAGKNIQYF. DNA sequence: TGTGCCAGCCGGGTGGGGGCGGGCAAAAACATTCAGTACTTC. The rearrangement combines TRBV6-1 with TRBJ2-4; TRBD1 is a weak D gene call, 6 bases matching. The germline ends are 14 bases apart after V is trimmed by 8 bases and J by 3 bases. The germline V gene sets CDR1 to MNHNS and CDR2 to SASEGT. The CDR3, cysteine through phenylalanine, is 14 amino acids long. Only the CDR3 DNA stays, 42 bases, in frame from base 1.